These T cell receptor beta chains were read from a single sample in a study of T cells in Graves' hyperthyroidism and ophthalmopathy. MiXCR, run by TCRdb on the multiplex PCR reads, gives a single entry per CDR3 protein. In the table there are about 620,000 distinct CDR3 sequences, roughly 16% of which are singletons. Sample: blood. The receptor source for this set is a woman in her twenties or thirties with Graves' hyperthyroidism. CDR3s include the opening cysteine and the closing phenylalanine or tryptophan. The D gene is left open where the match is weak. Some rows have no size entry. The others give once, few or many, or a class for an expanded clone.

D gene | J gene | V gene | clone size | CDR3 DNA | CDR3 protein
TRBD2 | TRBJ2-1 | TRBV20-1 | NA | TGCAGTGCTAGACTTATCCAACGACTAGCGGGAGAATGGAATGAGCAGTTCTTC | CSARLIQRLAGEWNEQFF
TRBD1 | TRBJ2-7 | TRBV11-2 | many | TGTGCCAGCAGCCCGAACTCCGGGACAGGGGTGCAGTACTTC | CASSPNSGTGVQYF
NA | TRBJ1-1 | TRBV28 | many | TGTGCCAGCAGTTTATATGAGGGTTCCACTGAAGCTTTCTTT | CASSLYEGSTEAFF
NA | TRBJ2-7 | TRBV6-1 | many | TGTGCCAGCAGTTATGTGGGTATCTCCTACGAGCAGTACTTC | CASSYVGISYEQYF
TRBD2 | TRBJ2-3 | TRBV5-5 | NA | TGTGCCAGCAGCTTGGCTCCTTCGACTAGCGGGAAATTTGGCACAGATACGCAGTATTTT | CASSLAPSTSGKFGTDTQYF
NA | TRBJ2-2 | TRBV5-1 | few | TGCGCCAGCAGCGGATCAGGCACCGGGGAGCTGTTTTTT | CASSGSGTGELFF
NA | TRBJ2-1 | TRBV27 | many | TGTGCCAGCAGTGCCGGGACTTTCCCAACAAATGAGCAGTTCTTC | CASSAGTFPTNEQFF
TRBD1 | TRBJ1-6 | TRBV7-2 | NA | TGTGCCAGCAGCGGGGGACAGGGAAATAATTCACCCCTCCACTTT | CASSGGQGNNSPLHF
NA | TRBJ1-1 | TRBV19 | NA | TGTGCCAGTAGTGGTATCCCAGGGAGAGGGGACACTGAAGCTTTCTTT | CASSGIPGRGDTEAFF
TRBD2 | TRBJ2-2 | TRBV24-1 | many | TGTGCCACCAGTGGGGGGGGAGCCGGGGAGCTGTTTTTT | CATSGGGAGELFF
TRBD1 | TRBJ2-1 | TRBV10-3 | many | TGTGCCATCAGCGCCGGGACAGGGGGGAACAATGAGCAGTTCTTC | CAISAGTGGNNEQFF
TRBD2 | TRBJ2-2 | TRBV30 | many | TGTGCCTGGAGTGTACGACTAGCGTTGGCAGGCGGGGAGCTGTTTTTT | CAWSVRLALAGGELFF
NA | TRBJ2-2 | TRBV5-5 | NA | TGTGCCAGCAGCTTGAGGTTGTCCGGACCTTCGAACACCGGGGAGCTGTTTTTT | CASSLRLSGPSNTGELFF
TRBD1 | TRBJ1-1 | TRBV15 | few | TGTGCCACCGAGGGGACAGCGAACACTGAAGCTTTCTTT | CATEGTANTEAFF
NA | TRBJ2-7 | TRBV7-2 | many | TGTGCCAGCAGCCCTTCCGTTCGGGGATACGAGCAGTACTTC | CASSPSVRGYEQYF
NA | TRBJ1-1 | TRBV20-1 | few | TGCAGTGCTAGAGATCAGTACGGAGACACTGAAGCTTTCTTT | CSARDQYGDTEAFF
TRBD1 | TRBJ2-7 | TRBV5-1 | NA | TGCGCCAGCAGCTTCCAGGGGGCCCCCGTTTACGAGCAGTACTTC | CASSFQGAPVYEQYF
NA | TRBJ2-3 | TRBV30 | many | TGTGCCTGGAGTGAGGGGGATACGCAGTATTTT | CAWSEGDTQYF
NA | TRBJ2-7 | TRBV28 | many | TGTGCCAGCAGTTTGACCGGCCGCTCCTACGAGCAGTACTTC | CASSLTGRSYEQYF
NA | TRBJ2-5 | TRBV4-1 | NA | TGCGCCAGCAGCCCCGACCAAGGGAAGGGATCGTACTTC | CASSPDQGKGSYF
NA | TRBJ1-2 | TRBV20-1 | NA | TGCAGTGCTAGAGAGGCAGGGGACTATGGCTACACCTTC | CSAREAGDYGYTF
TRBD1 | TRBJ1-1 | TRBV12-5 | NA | TGTGCTAGTGGTGCCCGGGACAGTCAAACTGAAGCTTTCTTT | CASGARDSQTEAFF
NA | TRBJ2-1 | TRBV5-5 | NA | TGTGCCAGCAGCTCGGAGGGACTGCCCCTAACATACGAGCAGTTCTTC | CASSSEGLPLTYEQFF
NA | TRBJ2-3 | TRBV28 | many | TGTGCCAGCAGGTCTGGGGGTAGCACAGATACGCAGTATTTT | CASRSGGSTDTQYF
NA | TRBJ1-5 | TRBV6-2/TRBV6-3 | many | TGTGCCAGCAGTTACTATGCAGGGTCAGGCCAGCCCCAGCATTTT | CASSYYAGSGQPQHF
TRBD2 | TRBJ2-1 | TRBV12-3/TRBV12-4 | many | TGTGCCAGCAGGTATGGACTAGCGGGAAAAGTGGAGCAGTTCTTC | CASRYGLAGKVEQFF
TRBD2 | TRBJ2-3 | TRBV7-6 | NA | TGTGCCAGCAGCTCCACACTAGCGATAAGCACAGATACGCAGTATTTT | CASSSTLAISTDTQYF
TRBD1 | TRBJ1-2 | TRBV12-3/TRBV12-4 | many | TGTGCCAGCAGTCTCGGGACAGGGGGCTTAAGTGGCTACACCTTC | CASSLGTGGLSGYTF
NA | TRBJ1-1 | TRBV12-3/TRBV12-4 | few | TGTGCCAGCAAGTGGACGGTGAACACTGAAGCTTTCTTT | CASKWTVNTEAFF
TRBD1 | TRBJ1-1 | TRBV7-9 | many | TGTGCCAGCAAGTTACAGGGGACAGTCACTGAAGCTTTCTTT | CASKLQGTVTEAFF
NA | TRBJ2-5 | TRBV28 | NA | TGTGCCAGCAGTTTGTCCCAGGGTTATCTTGAGACCCAGTACTTC | CASSLSQGYLETQYF
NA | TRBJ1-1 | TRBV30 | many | TGTGCCTGGAGTGTTGGGACAACGAACACTGAAGCTTTCTTT | CAWSVGTTNTEAFF
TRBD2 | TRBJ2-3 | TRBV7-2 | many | TGTGCCAGCAGCTTGGCCGGGACTACCCGCAATACGCAGTATTTT | CASSLAGTTRNTQYF
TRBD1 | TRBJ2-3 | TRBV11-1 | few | TGTGCCAGCAGCCCCGACAGGGGGCTTTTTTCAGATACGCAGTATTTT | CASSPDRGLFSDTQYF
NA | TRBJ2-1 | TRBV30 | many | TGTGCCTGGCGGGGGCTCAACAATGAGCAGTTCTTC | CAWRGLNNEQFF
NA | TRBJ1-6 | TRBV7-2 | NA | TGTGCCAGCAGGGGAGGGGGGGATGGGTCACCCCTCCACTTT | CASRGGGDGSPLHF
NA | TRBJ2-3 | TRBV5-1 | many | TGCGCCAGCAGCTTGGAACCAGGGAGCACAGATACGCAGTATTTT | CASSLEPGSTDTQYF
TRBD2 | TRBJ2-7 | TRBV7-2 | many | TGTGCCAGCAGCTCGGGACTAGCGGGAGTAAGCGAGCAGTACTTC | CASSSGLAGVSEQYF
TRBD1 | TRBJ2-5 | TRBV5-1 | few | TGTGCCAGCAGCGACAGGGGAAAAGAGACCCAGTACTTC | CASSDRGKETQYF
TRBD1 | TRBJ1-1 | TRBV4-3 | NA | TGCGCCAGCAGCCAAGATCCGGGGACAGGGAACGAAGCTTTCTTT | CASSQDPGTGNEAFF
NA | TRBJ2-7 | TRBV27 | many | TGTGCCAGCGCCTTGGAGGGGAGCGGCGAGCAGTACTTC | CASALEGSGEQYF
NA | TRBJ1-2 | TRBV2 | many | TGTGCCAGCAGTGACCCTCCAGGGAATGGCTACACCTTC | CASSDPPGNGYTF
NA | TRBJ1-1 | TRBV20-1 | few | TGCAGTGCTAGAGTGCCATCTGCATCGGTCACTGAAGCTTTCTTT | CSARVPSASVTEAFF
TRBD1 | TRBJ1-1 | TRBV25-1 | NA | TGTGCCAGCAGTTGGGACAGGGGGCGCGACACTGAAGCTTTCTTT | CASSWDRGRDTEAFF
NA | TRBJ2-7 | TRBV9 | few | TGTGCCAGCAGCGTGGGGGTCGGGACACTCTCCTACGAGCAGTACTTC | CASSVGVGTLSYEQYF
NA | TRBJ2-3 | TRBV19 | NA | TGTGCCAGTAGCCCGGGACACGTCACAGATACGCAGTATTTT | CASSPGHVTDTQYF
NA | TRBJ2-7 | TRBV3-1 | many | TGTGCCAGCAGCCGTAGGACGGAGTCCTACGAGCAGTACTTC | CASSRRTESYEQYF
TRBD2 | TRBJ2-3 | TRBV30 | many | TGTGCCTGGAGTGGCTCTAGCGGGGCCCGCACAGATACGCAGTATTTT | CAWSGSSGARTDTQYF
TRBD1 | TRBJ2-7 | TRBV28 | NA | TGTGCCAGCAGTTCCAGACAGGGAAGGGTGGAAGAGCAGTACTTC | CASSSRQGRVEEQYF
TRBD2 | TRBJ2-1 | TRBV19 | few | TGTGCCAGTAGTATAGACCGGACTAGCGGGAGGGCAGGTGAGCAGTTCTTC | CASSIDRTSGRAGEQFF
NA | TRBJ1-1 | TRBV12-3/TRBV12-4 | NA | TGTGCCAGCAGTCTTTCCTCCACTGAAGCTTTCTTT | CASSLSSTEAFF
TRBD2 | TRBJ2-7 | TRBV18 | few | TGTGCCAGCTCACCTAGGACTAGCGGGAGTGGTGAGCAGTACTTC | CASSPRTSGSGEQYF
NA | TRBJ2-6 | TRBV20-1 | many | TGCAGTGCTCTCCGGGACTCTGGGGCCAACGTCCTGACTTTC | CSALRDSGANVLTF